This is a list of T cell receptor beta chains from one sample in a study of identical twins. Using its own MiXCR run on the 5' RACE reads, TCRdb lists one record per CDR3 protein. The sample yields 700,000 or so distinct CDR3 sequences, around 8.3% seen once. This sample also appeared in a second study, on yellow fever vaccine responses in identical twins.

Sequenced material: PBMCs. The receptors originated from a young woman in good health. Both conserved end residues are part of each CDR3. The order of the fields is J gene, clone size, D gene, CDR3 length, V gene, CDR3 DNA, CDR3 protein. A D gene is named only where the DNA matches it firmly. Where a row states a size, it is once, few, many or the class of an expanded clone; other rows omit it.

j_gene: TRBJ2-7
abundance: -
d_gene: TRBD2
len: 18
v_gene: TRBV11-1
CDR3nt: TGTGCCAGCAGCCCCCCTCCGGGACTAGCGGGGGGGCCTTACGAGCAGTACTTC
CDR3aa: CASSPPPGLAGGPYEQYF

j_gene: TRBJ2-7
abundance: few
d_gene: -
len: 15
v_gene: TRBV11-2
CDR3nt: TGTGCCAGCAGCTTAGATAGGGGTCACTCCTACGAGCAGTACTTC
CDR3aa: CASSLDRGHSYEQYF

j_gene: TRBJ2-7
abundance: -
d_gene: -
len: 15
v_gene: TRBV6-5
CDR3nt: TGTGCCAGCAGTTCCAGTCGGGGTACGGTCTACGAGCAGTACTTC
CDR3aa: CASSSSRGTVYEQYF

j_gene: TRBJ2-7
abundance: -
d_gene: TRBD1
len: 16
v_gene: TRBV27
CDR3nt: TGTGCCAGCCGAAAGTACGCTCGGGACAGTCGTTACGAGCAGTACTTC
CDR3aa: CASRKYARDSRYEQYF

j_gene: TRBJ2-1
abundance: few
d_gene: TRBD2
len: 15
v_gene: TRBV5-1
CDR3nt: TGCGCCAGCAGCTACCTAGCGGGGCCAGACAATGAGCAGTTCTTC
CDR3aa: CASSYLAGPDNEQFF

j_gene: TRBJ1-3
abundance: few
d_gene: -
len: 13
v_gene: TRBV20-1
CDR3nt: TGCAGCCCGAGACGGGCCTCTGGAAACACCATATATTTT
CDR3aa: CSPRRASGNTIYF

j_gene: TRBJ2-1
abundance: few
d_gene: -
len: 15
v_gene: TRBV7-9
CDR3nt: TGTGCCAGCAGACGTAGCGGACAAAACTACAATGAGCAGTTCTTC
CDR3aa: CASRRSGQNYNEQFF

j_gene: TRBJ2-3
abundance: many
d_gene: TRBD2
len: 16
v_gene: TRBV20-1
CDR3nt: TGCAGTGACATCTCGAGCGGGGGAGGTGGCACAGATACGCAGTATTTT
CDR3aa: CSDISSGGGGTDTQYF

j_gene: TRBJ2-3
abundance: few
d_gene: TRBD1
len: 14
v_gene: TRBV6-2/TRBV6-3
CDR3nt: TGTGCCAGCGCCTTGACAGGGAGCACAGATACGCAGTATTTT
CDR3aa: CASALTGSTDTQYF

j_gene: TRBJ1-5
abundance: -
d_gene: -
len: 12
v_gene: TRBV27
CDR3nt: TGTGCCAGCGGGGACGGTAATCAGCCCCAGCATTTT
CDR3aa: CASGDGNQPQHF

j_gene: TRBJ2-1
abundance: -
d_gene: -
len: 15
v_gene: TRBV12-3/TRBV12-4
CDR3nt: TGTGCCAGCAGCTCGGGGAGGGGGTATTACAATGAGCAGTTCTTC
CDR3aa: CASSSGRGYYNEQFF

j_gene: TRBJ1-1
abundance: few
d_gene: -
len: 15
v_gene: TRBV4-2
CDR3nt: TGTGCCAGCAGCCAAGATATGGGACCCAACACTGAAGCTTTCTTT
CDR3aa: CASSQDMGPNTEAFF

j_gene: TRBJ2-5
abundance: -
d_gene: -
len: 17
v_gene: TRBV15
CDR3nt: TGTGCCACCAGCAGAGATGATAAGGGGGGCCGCGGGGAGACCCAGTACTTC
CDR3aa: CATSRDDKGGRGETQYF

j_gene: TRBJ1-2
abundance: few
d_gene: -
len: 14
v_gene: TRBV12-3/TRBV12-4
CDR3nt: TGTGCCAGCAGTTTAGCAGGGGACCACTATGGCTACACCTTC
CDR3aa: CASSLAGDHYGYTF

j_gene: TRBJ2-1
abundance: -
d_gene: TRBD2
len: 14
v_gene: TRBV5-8
CDR3nt: TGTGCCAGCAGCGGGGGGGGACTAGCCAATGAGCAGTTCTTC
CDR3aa: CASSGGGLANEQFF

j_gene: TRBJ2-2
abundance: once
d_gene: TRBD1
len: 17
v_gene: TRBV27
CDR3nt: TGTGCCAGCAGTTTATCGATAGGGGGCGCTGTCACCGGGGAGCTGTTTTTT
CDR3aa: CASSLSIGGAVTGELFF

j_gene: TRBJ2-3
abundance: -
d_gene: -
len: 12
v_gene: TRBV28
CDR3nt: TGTGCCAGCAGTTTAGTTTGGGATACGCAGTATTTT
CDR3aa: CASSLVWDTQYF

j_gene: TRBJ2-7
abundance: few
d_gene: -
len: 16
v_gene: TRBV7-2
CDR3nt: TGTGCCAGCAGCATTAGGTCTGGAGATTCCTCCTACGAGCAGTACTTC
CDR3aa: CASSIRSGDSSYEQYF

j_gene: TRBJ2-1
abundance: few
d_gene: TRBD2
len: 19
v_gene: TRBV28
CDR3nt: TGTGCCAGCAGTAACCTCGGCGCGGGAGGGCCCAGGACCCGCAATGAGCAGTTCTTC
CDR3aa: CASSNLGAGGPRTRNEQFF

j_gene: TRBJ2-3
abundance: -
d_gene: -
len: 16
v_gene: TRBV12-3/TRBV12-4
CDR3nt: TGTGCCAGCAGTCCCCTCGACGGTTACCCCCCAGATACGCAGTATTTT
CDR3aa: CASSPLDGYPPDTQYF

j_gene: TRBJ1-5
abundance: -
d_gene: -
len: 17
v_gene: TRBV6-2/TRBV6-3
CDR3nt: TGTGCCAGCAGCCGCGACAGAAGAGAATATAGCAATCAGCCCCAGCATTTT
CDR3aa: CASSRDRREYSNQPQHF

j_gene: TRBJ2-7
abundance: few
d_gene: TRBD2
len: 15
v_gene: TRBV11-2
CDR3nt: TGTGCCAGCAGCTACGTACTAGCGGGAACCTACGAGCAGTACTTC
CDR3aa: CASSYVLAGTYEQYF

j_gene: TRBJ2-3
abundance: -
d_gene: -
len: 15
v_gene: TRBV12-3/TRBV12-4
CDR3nt: TGTGCCAGCATGCGATTAGCGGATAGCACAGATACGCAGTATTTT
CDR3aa: CASMRLADSTDTQYF

j_gene: TRBJ2-7
abundance: few
d_gene: -
len: 13
v_gene: TRBV12-3/TRBV12-4
CDR3nt: TGTGCCAGCAGTTTAGGGGTTTTGGGCGGCCAGTACTTC
CDR3aa: CASSLGVLGGQYF